This is a list of T cell receptor beta chains from one sample in a study of T cells in Graves' hyperthyroidism and ophthalmopathy. TCRdb reprocessed the multiplex PCR reads via MiXCR and lists one record per CDR3 protein. The table records roughly 350,000 distinct CDR3 sequences, around 13% of them present only once. Sequencing was performed on blood. Receptor source: a woman under 40 with Graves' ophthalmopathy. The CDR3 runs from the conserved cysteine through the conserved F or W. D genes are given only for firm matches. Rows may omit the clone size; those that give it use once, few, many or a size class.

j_call	cdr3_length	clone_size	v_call	d_call	cdr3_nt	cdr3_aa
TRBJ2-2	16	many	TRBV7-2	NA	TGTGCCAGCAGCTTTTTTACAGGCCAGAACACCGGGGAGCTGTTTTTT	CASSFFTGQNTGELFF
TRBJ2-2	17	few	TRBV4-1	TRBD1	TGCGCCAGCAGCCATTACGACAGGGGGTCCGACACCGGGGAGCTGTTTTTT	CASSHYDRGSDTGELFF
TRBJ2-7	21	many	TRBV12-3/TRBV12-4	NA	TGTGCCAGCAGTTTCTGCCCCACCGGGACATACGTCCATCTACGAACCTACGAGCAGTACTTC	CASSFCPTGTYVHLRTYEQYF
TRBJ2-2	14	NA	TRBV7-7	TRBD1	TGTGCTGCCCTGGACAGGGAAAACACCGGGGAGCTGTTTTTT	CAALDRENTGELFF
TRBJ2-4	16	many	TRBV20-1	NA	TGCAGTGCTAGAGATCTGGGAGGGGGAACCAAAAACATTCAGTACTTC	CSARDLGGGTKNIQYF
TRBJ1-6	11	many	TRBV20-1	NA	TGCAGTGCTAGAGCTAATTCACCCCTCCACTTT	CSARANSPLHF
TRBJ1-2	13	NA	TRBV6-1	NA	TGTGCCAGCAGTAAAGGACGGATCTATGGCTACACCTTC	CASSKGRIYGYTF
TRBJ2-1	18	many	TRBV7-3	TRBD1	TGTGCCAGCAGCTTAAGCCCCGGGACAGGACACTCCTACAATGAGCAGTTCTTC	CASSLSPGTGHSYNEQFF
TRBJ2-5	17	many	TRBV2	TRBD2	TGTGCCAGCAGTGCCCCCGGGACTAGCTGGGGACAAGAGACCCAGTACTTC	CASSAPGTSWGQETQYF
TRBJ2-1	17	many	TRBV3-1	TRBD2	TGTGCCAGCAGCCTTTTAGGGGCTGGACTAGAATACAATGAGCAGTTCTTC	CASSLLGAGLEYNEQFF
TRBJ2-7	16	NA	TRBV18	TRBD1	TGTGCCAGCTCACTTAAAACCGGAACAGGGGTTGGTGAGCAGTACTTC	CASSLKTGTGVGEQYF
TRBJ2-1	15	NA	TRBV9	NA	TGTGCCAGCAGCGTATCCGGGGGGCAGGGCAATGAGCAGTTCTTC	CASSVSGGQGNEQFF
TRBJ2-5	14	NA	TRBV6-1	TRBD1	TGTGCCAGCAGTACCGGGACAGGGGCCCCAAGGGAGTACTTC	CASSTGTGAPREYF
TRBJ2-5	15	few	TRBV5-1	NA	TGCGCCAGCAGCTTGGGTTCGGCGAGTACAGAGACCCAGTACTTC	CASSLGSASTETQYF
TRBJ2-3	14	many	TRBV15	NA	TGTGCCACCAGCAGAGCCAGGGCGGCTGATACGCAGTATTTT	CATSRARAADTQYF
TRBJ2-7	15	many	TRBV30	NA	TGTGCCTGGAGTGTACACAGACAGACCAGGGTCGAGCAGTACTTC	CAWSVHRQTRVEQYF
TRBJ2-1	18	NA	TRBV25-1	TRBD2	TGTGCCAGCAGTGACCGCGGGCTCGGGACTAGCGTTTACAATGAGCAGTTCTTC	CASSDRGLGTSVYNEQFF
TRBJ1-5	17	few	TRBV27	NA	TGTGCCAGCAGTTTATCCCGGACAGCAATTAGCAATCAGCCCCAGCATTTT	CASSLSRTAISNQPQHF
TRBJ1-1	16	many	TRBV30	NA	TGTGCCTGGAGTGTACAGGAGGGGGGGCGAGTTACTGAAGCTTTCTTT	CAWSVQEGGRVTEAFF
TRBJ2-3	15	NA	TRBV11-2	NA	TGTGCCAGCAGCTTAGAAGGGGCTAGCACAGATACGCAGTATTTT	CASSLEGASTDTQYF
TRBJ1-6	16	few	TRBV6-1	TRBD1	TGTGCCAGCAGTGCAAAGGGGGACAGGTATAATTCACCCCTCCACTTT	CASSAKGDRYNSPLHF
TRBJ2-7	11	NA	TRBV29-1	NA	TGCAGCGTTGAGTCAACCTACGAGCAGTACTTC	CSVESTYEQYF
TRBJ1-2	13	few	TRBV24-1	NA	TGTGCCACCAGTCAAGTGGGGGCCTATGGCTACACCTTC	CATSQVGAYGYTF
TRBJ2-7	14	NA	TRBV12-3/TRBV12-4	TRBD2	TGTGCCAGCAGTGACCCCGGGACTAGTCTCGAGCAGTACTTC	CASSDPGTSLEQYF
TRBJ1-2	15	few	TRBV24-1	NA	TGTGCCACCAGTGATTCGGGAAGGGAGTACTATGGCTACACCTTC	CATSDSGREYYGYTF
TRBJ1-6	15	NA	TRBV19	TRBD1	TGTGCCAGTAGGACAGGGGGCAGGATAAATTCACCCCTCCACTTT	CASRTGGRINSPLHF
TRBJ2-2	13	many	TRBV20-1	NA	TGCAGTGCTAGACGGTCGAACACCGGGGAGCTGTTTTTT	CSARRSNTGELFF
TRBJ2-2	14	few	TRBV7-9	NA	TGTGCCAGCAGCCGCACTATCGAGCCCGGGGAGCTGTTTTTT	CASSRTIEPGELFF
TRBJ1-1	14	NA	TRBV7-9	NA	TGTGCCAGCAGCTACACACAGGGCGGAACTGAAGCTTTCTTT	CASSYTQGGTEAFF
TRBJ1-1	12	NA	TRBV12-3/TRBV12-4	NA	TGTGCCAGCAGCCGGACAGTTAGAAGAGCTTTCTTT	CASSRTVRRAFF